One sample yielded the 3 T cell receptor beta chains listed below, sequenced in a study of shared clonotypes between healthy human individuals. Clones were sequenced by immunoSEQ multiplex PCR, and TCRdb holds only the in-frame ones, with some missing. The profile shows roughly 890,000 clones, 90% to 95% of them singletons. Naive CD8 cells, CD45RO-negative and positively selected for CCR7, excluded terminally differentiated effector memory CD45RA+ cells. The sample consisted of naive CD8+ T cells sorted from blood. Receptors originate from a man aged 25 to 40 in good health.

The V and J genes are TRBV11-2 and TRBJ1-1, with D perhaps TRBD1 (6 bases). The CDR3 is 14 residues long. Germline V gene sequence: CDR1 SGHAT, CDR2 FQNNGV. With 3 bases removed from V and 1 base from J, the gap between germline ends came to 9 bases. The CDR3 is CASSFGGWNTEAFF. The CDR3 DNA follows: TGTGCCAGCAGCTTCGGGGGCTGGAACACTGAAGCTTTCTTT.

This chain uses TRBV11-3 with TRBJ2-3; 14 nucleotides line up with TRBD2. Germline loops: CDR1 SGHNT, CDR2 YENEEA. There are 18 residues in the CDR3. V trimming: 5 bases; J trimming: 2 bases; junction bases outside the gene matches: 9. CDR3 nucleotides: TGTGCCAGCAGCCCCGGGACTAGCGGGAGTCTCGACACAGATACGCAGTATTTT. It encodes CASSPGTSGSLDTDTQYF.

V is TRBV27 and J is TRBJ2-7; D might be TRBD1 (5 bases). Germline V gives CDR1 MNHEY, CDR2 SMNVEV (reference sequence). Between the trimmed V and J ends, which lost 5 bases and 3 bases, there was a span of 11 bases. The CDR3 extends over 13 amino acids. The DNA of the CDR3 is TGTGCCAGCAGTCCAGGGTGGGGCTACGAGCAGTACTTC. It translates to CASSPGWGYEQYF.